This T cell receptor beta chain was identified in a study of blood T cell repertoires in COVID-19. This CDR3 has 14 residues. Germline values: CDR1 MDHEN, CDR2 SYDVKM. After removal of 5 bases from V and 1 base from J, the junction contained 4 bases not matched to a gene. Original analysis: By means of reference gene primer amplification, nucleated cell counts were estimated. The repertoire was sequenced with immunoSEQ multiplex PCR; TCRdb's copy has only in-frame clones and lacks some. V and J calls and clone size come straight from that table; D and trimming were deduced from the DNA. The profile shows 300,000 to 400,000 clones, around 85% of them singletons.

Sequencing used PBMCs or T cells enriched from blood (not recorded which). This TCR came from a woman in her 30s who had been exposed to COVID-19. The J gene is TRBJ2-5, the V gene TRBV28, with TRBD2 matching over 7 bases. In DNA, the CDR3 is TGTGCCAGCAGTCGTCCTAGCGGCCAAGAGACCCAGTACTTC. It codes for CASSRPSGQETQYF.